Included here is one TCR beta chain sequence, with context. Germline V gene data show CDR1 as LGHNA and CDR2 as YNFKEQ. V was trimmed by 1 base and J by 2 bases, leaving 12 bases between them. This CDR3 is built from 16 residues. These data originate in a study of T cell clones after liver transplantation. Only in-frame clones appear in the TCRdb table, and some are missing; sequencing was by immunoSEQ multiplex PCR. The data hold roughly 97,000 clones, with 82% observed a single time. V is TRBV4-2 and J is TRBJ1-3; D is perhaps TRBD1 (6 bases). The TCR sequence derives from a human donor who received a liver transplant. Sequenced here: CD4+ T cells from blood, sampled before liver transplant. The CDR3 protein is CASSQGREGAGNTIYF. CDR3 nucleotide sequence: TGTGCCAGCAGCCAAGGGCGGGAGGGGGCTGGAAACACCATATATTTT.